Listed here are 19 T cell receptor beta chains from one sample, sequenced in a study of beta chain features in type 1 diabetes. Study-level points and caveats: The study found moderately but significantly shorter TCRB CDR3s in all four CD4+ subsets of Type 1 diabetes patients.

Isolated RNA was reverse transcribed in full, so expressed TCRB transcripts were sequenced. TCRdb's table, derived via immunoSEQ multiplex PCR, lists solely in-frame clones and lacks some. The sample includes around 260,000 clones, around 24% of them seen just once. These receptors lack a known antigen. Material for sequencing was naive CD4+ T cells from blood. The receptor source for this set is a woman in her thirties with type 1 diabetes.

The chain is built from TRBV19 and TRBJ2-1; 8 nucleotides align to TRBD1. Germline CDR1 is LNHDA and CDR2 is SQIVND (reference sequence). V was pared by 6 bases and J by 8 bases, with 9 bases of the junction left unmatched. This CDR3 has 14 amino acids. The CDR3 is CASRNGQGGYEQFF. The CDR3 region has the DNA TGTGCCAGTAGGAACGGACAGGGTGGGTATGAGCAGTTCTTC. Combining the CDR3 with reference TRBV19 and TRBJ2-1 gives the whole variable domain DGGITQSPKYLFRKEGQNVTLSCEQNLNHDAMYWYRQDPGQGLRLIYYSQIVNDFQKGDIAEGYSVSREKKESFPLTVTSAQKNPTAFYLCASRNGQGGYEQFFGPGTRLTVL.

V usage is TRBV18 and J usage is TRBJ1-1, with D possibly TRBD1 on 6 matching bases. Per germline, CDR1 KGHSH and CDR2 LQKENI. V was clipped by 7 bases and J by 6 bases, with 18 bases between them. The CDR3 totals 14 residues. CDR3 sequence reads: CASFMTGAGPEAFF. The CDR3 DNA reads TGTGCCAGCTTCATGACAGGCGCAGGGCCTGAAGCTTTCTTT.

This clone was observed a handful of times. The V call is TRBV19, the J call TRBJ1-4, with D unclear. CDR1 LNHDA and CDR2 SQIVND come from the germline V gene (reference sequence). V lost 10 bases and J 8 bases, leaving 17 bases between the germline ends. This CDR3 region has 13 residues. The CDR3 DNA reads TGTGCCACCCTGCGCGGAATTGGAGAAAAACTGTTTTTT. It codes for CATLRGIGEKLFF.

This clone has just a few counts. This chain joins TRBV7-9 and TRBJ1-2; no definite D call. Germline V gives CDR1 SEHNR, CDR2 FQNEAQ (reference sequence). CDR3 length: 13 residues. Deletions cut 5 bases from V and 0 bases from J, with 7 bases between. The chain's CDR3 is CASSRVPNYGYTF. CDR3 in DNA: TGTGCCAGCAGCCGGGTCCCTAACTATGGCTACACCTTC.

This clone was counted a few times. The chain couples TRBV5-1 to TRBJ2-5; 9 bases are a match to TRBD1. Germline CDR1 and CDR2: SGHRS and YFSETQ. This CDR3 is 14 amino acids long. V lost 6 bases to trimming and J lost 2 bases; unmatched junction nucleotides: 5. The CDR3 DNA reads TGCGCCAGCACCCCGACAGGGGGACAAGAGACCCAGTACTTC. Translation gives CASTPTGGQETQYF.

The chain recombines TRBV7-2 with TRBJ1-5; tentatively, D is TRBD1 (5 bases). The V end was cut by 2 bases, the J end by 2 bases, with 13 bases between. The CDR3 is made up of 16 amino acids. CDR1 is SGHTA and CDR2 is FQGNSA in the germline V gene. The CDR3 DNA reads TGTGCCAGCAGCTTACTCGGGGGTACGGGCAATCAGCCCCAGCATTTT. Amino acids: CASSLLGGTGNQPQHF.

The CDR3 loop reads CASSPRERGGRVSEQYF. The CDR3 DNA sequence: TGCGCCAGCAGCCCCCGGGAACGAGGGGGCCGGGTATCCGAGCAGTACTTC. The V and J genes are TRBV5-1 and TRBJ2-7; 7 bases are shared with TRBD1. The V gene end was trimmed by 4 bases and the J gene end by 6 bases; junction bases not matched to a gene: 19. The CDR3 consists of 17 residues. Per the germline V gene, CDR1 is SGHRS and CDR2 is YFSETQ.

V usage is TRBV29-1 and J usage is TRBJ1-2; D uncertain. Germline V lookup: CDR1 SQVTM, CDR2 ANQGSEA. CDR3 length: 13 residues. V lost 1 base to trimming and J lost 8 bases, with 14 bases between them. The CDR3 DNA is TGCAGCGTTGAAGCCTTTCCCGCGGGGGGCTACACCTTC. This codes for CSVEAFPAGGYTF.

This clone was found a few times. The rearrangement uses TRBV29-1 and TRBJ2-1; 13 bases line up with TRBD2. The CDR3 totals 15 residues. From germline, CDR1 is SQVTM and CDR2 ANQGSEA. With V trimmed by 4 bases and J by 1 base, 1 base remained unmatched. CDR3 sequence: CSVGGLAGSYNEQFF. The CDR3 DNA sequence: TGCAGCGTTGGGGGACTAGCGGGATCCTACAATGAGCAGTTCTTC.

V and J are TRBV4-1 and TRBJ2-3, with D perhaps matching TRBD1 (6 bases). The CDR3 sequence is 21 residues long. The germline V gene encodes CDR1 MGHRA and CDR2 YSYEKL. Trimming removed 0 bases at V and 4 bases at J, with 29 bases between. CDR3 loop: CASSQELTLPGVTGYSDTQYF. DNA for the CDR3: TGCGCCAGCAGCCAAGAGCTCACCTTACCAGGGGTGACGGGATATTCAGATACGCAGTATTTT.

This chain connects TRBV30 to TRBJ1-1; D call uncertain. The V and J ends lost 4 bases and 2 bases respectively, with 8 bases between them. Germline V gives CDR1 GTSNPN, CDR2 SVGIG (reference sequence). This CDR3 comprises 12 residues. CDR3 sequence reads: CAWTLTNTEAFF. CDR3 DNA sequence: TGTGCCTGGACCCTTACTAACACTGAAGCTTTCTTT.

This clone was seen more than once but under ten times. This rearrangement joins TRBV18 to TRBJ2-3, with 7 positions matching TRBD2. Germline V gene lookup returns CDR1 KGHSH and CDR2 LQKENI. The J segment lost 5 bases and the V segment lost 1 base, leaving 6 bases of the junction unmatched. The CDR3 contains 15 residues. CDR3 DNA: TGTGCCAGCTCACCACTCCGGGAGGTCGGAGATACGCAGTATTTT. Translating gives CASSPLREVGDTQYF.

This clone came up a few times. The CDR3 reads CASSHLLRTSGSRYEQYF. The CDR3 DNA is TGCGCCAGCAGCCACCTCCTGAGGACTAGCGGGAGTCGCTACGAGCAGTACTTC. V gene TRBV4-1 combines with J gene TRBJ2-7; 13 bases are a match to TRBD2. This CDR3 comprises 18 residues. CDR1 and CDR2 (germline): MGHRA, YSYEKL. The J segment lost 3 bases and the V segment lost 3 bases, leaving 11 bases of the junction unmatched.

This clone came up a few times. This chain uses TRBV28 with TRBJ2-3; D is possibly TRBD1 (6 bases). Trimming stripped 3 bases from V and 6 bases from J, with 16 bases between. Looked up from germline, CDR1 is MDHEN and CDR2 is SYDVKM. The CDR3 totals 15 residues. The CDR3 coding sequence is TGTGCCAGCAGTTTCGCAGGGGTCGTCAGGGATACGCAGTATTTT. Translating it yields CASSFAGVVRDTQYF.

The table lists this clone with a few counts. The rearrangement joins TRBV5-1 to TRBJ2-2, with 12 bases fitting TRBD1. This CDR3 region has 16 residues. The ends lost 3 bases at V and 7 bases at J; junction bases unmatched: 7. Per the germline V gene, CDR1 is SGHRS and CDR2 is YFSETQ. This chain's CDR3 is CASSSSGTGGVGELFF. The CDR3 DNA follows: TGCGCCAGCAGCTCTTCCGGGACAGGGGGCGTCGGGGAGCTGTTTTTT.

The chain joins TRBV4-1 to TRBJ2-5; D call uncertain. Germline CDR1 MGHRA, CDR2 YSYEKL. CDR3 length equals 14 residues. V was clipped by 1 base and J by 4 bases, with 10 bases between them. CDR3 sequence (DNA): TGCGCCAGCAGCCAAGTGGGTGCAGGAGAGACCCAGTACTTC. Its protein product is CASSQVGAGETQYF.

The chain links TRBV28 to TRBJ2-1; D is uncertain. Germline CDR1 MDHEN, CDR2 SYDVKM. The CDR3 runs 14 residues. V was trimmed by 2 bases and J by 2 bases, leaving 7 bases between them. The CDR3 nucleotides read TGTGCCAGCAGTTTACAGGCCCCCTACAATGAGCAGTTCTTC. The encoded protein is CASSLQAPYNEQFF.

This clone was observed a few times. The CDR3 protein is CASSYGTELGYTF. In DNA, the CDR3 is TGTGCCAGCAGTTATGGGACAGAGCTTGGCTACACCTTC. V gene TRBV6-5 combines with J gene TRBJ1-2, with 7 bases lining up with TRBD1. The CDR3 totals 13 residues. From germline, CDR1 is MNHEY and CDR2 SVGAGI. V dropped 3 bases and J dropped 7; count of bases not matched to a gene: 5.

The CDR3 sequence is CAWSGTAPYNEQFF. Here the CDR3 DNA reads TGTGCCTGGTCCGGGACAGCGCCCTACAATGAGCAGTTCTTC. V and J are TRBV30 and TRBJ2-1, with 7 bases aligning to TRBD1. The CDR3 loop spans 14 amino acids. Trimming removed 5 bases from V and 2 bases from J; junction bases left unmatched: 6. From germline, CDR1 is GTSNPN and CDR2 SVGIG (reference sequence).